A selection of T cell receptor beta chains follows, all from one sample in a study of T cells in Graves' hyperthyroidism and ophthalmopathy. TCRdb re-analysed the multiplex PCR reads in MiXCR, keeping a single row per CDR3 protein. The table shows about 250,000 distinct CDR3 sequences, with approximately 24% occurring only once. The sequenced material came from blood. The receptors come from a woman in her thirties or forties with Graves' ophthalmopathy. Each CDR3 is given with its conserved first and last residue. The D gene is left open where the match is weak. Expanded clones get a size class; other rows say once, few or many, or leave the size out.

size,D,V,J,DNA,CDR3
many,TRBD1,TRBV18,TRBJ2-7,TGTGCCAGCTCACTTAGAGGTGGGACAGGGGCCTCCGAGCAGTACTTC,CASSLRGGTGASEQYF
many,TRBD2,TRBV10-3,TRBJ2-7,TGTGCCACCGGACTAGCGTTCTCCTACGAGCAGTACTTC,CATGLAFSYEQYF
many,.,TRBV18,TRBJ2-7,TGTGCCAGCTCCCCAACTACGGGGGCGAGCTCCTACGAGCAGTACTTC,CASSPTTGASSYEQYF
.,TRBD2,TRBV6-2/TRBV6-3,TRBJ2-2,TGTGCCAGCAACCCAGGGCAGCGGGAAATCGGGGAGCTGTTTTTT,CASNPGQREIGELFF
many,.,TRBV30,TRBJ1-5,TGTGCCTGGACGGGCGGTTCGGGACAGCCCCAGCATTTT,CAWTGGSGQPQHF
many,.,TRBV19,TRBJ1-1,TGTGCCAGTTGTAAACAGGGTGGAGACACTGAAGCTTTCTTT,CASCKQGGDTEAFF
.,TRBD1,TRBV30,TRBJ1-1,TGTGCCTGGAGTGCCGAATCAGGGGGATATGGTGAAGCTTTCTTT,CAWSAESGGYGEAFF
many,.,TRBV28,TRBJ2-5,TGTGCCAGCAGTTGGGGGCTACAGGATCAGGGACAAGAGACCCAGTACTTC,CASSWGLQDQGQETQYF
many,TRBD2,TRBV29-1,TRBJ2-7,TGCAGCGTTGATCGGGGGGTAGGCGAGCAGTACTTC,CSVDRGVGEQYF
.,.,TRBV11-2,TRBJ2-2,TGTGCCAGCAGCTCCTCGACTAGTCGTCGCACCGGGGAGCTGTTTTTT,CASSSSTSRRTGELFF
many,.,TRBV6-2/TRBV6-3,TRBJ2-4,TGTGCCAGCAATTTCCGGGACCACCCCAAAAACATTCAGTACTTC,CASNFRDHPKNIQYF
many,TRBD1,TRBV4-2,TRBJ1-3,TGTGCCAGCAGCCAAGACCGTACAGGGGGCACTGGAAACACCATATATTTT,CASSQDRTGGTGNTIYF
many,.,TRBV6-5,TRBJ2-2,TGTGCCAGCAGTTCCTGGGGAGCGGAGACAACGGGGGAGCTGTTTTTT,CASSSWGAETTGELFF
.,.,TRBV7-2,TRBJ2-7,TGTGCCAGCAGCCCACCACCGTGGAGGGGGTACGAGCAGTACTTC,CASSPPPWRGYEQYF
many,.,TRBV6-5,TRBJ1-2,TGTGCCAGCAGTTACTCGATGTCCGGGAACTATGGCTACACCTTC,CASSYSMSGNYGYTF
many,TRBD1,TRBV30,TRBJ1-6,TGTGCCTGGAGCGGAGGACAGGGATCTTCACCCCTCCACTTT,CAWSGGQGSSPLHF
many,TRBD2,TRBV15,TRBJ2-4,TGTGCCACCAGCAGAGTCGAGCGGGAGGGATCCCGAGCCAAAAACATTCAGTACTTC,CATSRVEREGSRAKNIQYF
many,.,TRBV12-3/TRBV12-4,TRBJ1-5,TGTGCCAGCAGTCCCGAAGGTGGGGGCAGCAATCAGCCCCAGCATTTT,CASSPEGGGSNQPQHF
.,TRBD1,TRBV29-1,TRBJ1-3,TGCAGCGTTAGGACAGGGGGAAGCTCTGGAAACACCATATATTTT,CSVRTGGSSGNTIYF
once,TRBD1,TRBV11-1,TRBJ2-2,TGTGCCAGCAGCTCTCGGACAGGGAGCAACACCGGGGAGCTGTTTTTT,CASSSRTGSNTGELFF
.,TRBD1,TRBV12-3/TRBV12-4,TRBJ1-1,TGTGCCAGCAGTCTCACCGGGACAGGGTTGAACACTGAAGCTTTCTTT,CASSLTGTGLNTEAFF
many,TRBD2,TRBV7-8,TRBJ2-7,TGTGCCAGCAGCCGGACTAGCGACTACGAGCAGTACTTC,CASSRTSDYEQYF
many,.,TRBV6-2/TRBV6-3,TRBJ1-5,TGTGCCAGCAGTTACAGCAGCAATCAGCCCCAGCATTTT,CASSYSSNQPQHF